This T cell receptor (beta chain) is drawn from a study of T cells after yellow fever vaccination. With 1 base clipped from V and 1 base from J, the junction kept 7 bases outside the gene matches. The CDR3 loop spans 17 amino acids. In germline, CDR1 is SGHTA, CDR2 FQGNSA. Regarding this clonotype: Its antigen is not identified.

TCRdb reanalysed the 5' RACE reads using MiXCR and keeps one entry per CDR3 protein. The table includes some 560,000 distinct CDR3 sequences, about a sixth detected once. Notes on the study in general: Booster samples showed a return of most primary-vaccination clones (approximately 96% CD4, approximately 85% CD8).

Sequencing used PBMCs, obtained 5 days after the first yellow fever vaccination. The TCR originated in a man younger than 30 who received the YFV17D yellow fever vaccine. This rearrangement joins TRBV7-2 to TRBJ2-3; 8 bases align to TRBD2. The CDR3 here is CASSLVRVGGGTDTQYF. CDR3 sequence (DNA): TGTGCCAGCAGCTTAGTCAGGGTCGGGGGGGGCACAGATACGCAGTATTTT.